The sequence of this T cell receptor beta chain was determined in a study of OX40 agonist ivuxolimab in advanced cancers. About the investigation overall: Ivuxolimab was an agonistic, fully human IgG2 monoclonal antibody directed against OX40 (CD134), a costimulatory receptor. Intravenous ivuxolimab was administered to patients every 2 weeks at six dose levels: 0.01, 0.1, 0.3, 1.5, 3 and 10 mg/kg. Among the approximately 50 dose-escalation patients, about 19 had hepatocellular carcinoma, around 15 melanoma, 9 renal cell carcinoma and 9 head and neck cancer. A male proportion of 75% to 85% and a mean age of around 60 years, ranging from roughly 20 to 80, were recorded for the dose-escalation cohort. Patients were allowed to have had prior anti-PD-1, anti-PD-L1 or anti-CTLA-4 therapy, and around 40% of the dose-escalation patients had previously received checkpoint inhibitors. Three dose-escalation patients achieved partial responses, one with hepatocellular carcinoma and two with cutaneous melanoma. The point of sequencing TCRbeta in the periphery was to test whether ivuxolimab changed TCR sequence diversity and drove clonal T-cell expansion. The paper describes the monotherapy dose-escalation part (N of about 50 patients) of the phase I trial of ivuxolimab.

For sequencing of the TCRbeta CDR3 region, genomic DNA was extracted from the sorted cells. TCRbeta CDR3 regions were sequenced using the immunoSEQ Assay. TCRdb limited this immuneACCESS table to in-frame rearrangements with V and J called. A share of clones is missing; checked studies link under half to unresolved V genes, and the rest is unexplained. Across this sample there are more than 50,000 clones, with around 84% seen only once. The ten top clones hold approximately 3.8% of the sample. Patients with autoimmune disease history or receiving systemic immunosuppression were excluded from the trial. Peripheral blood for TCR sequencing was drawn from every dose cohort at baseline, at cycle 4 day 1 and at cycle 7 day 1. The samples were drawn from a first-in-human, open-label, multicenter phase I dose-escalation trial of ivuxolimab. Adults with locally advanced or metastatic head and neck squamous cell, hepatocellular, melanoma or renal cell carcinoma were enrolled in the trial. Before TCR sequencing, CD4+ T cells and CD8+ T cells from peripheral blood were sorted into separate populations.

Regarding this clone: Its antigen remains unidentified. Base qualities are not recorded, but no much larger clone differs from it by a single base.

CDR1 and CDR2, per the germline V gene (reference sequence), are MNHNY and SVGAGI. V lost 2 bases and J lost 3 bases; the stretch between them is 12 bases long. The CDR3 spans 15 residues, from the cysteine through the phenylalanine. Only the CDR3 DNA is retained, 45 bases long and in frame from the first base. On the study overall, not on this receptor specifically: Clonal expansion of both CD4+ and CD8+ blood T cells was observed from baseline to week 6 at doses 0.1 to 3.0 mg/kg. Low levels of normalized T-cell clonal expansion were also seen in some patients who did not respond. The antigen specificity of the clonally expanded peripheral T cells was not determined. After ivuxolimab, more expanded clones were found on average in CD8+ T cells than in CD4+ T cells. In the 0.1-3.0 mg/kg groups, partial responders had among the lowest normalized peripheral clonal expansion, particularly in CD8+ T cells.

Recombination linked TRBV6-6 to TRBJ2-3; no D gene can be assigned with confidence. The source of this sequence is an adult with an advanced solid tumor such as melanoma, head and neck, liver or kidney cancer. Specimen: CD4+ or CD8+ T cells sorted from blood, collected in a trial of the OX40 agonist ivuxolimab. The CDR3 amino acid sequence is: CASSYGISRTDTQYF. The DNA reads TGTGCCAGCAGTTACGGAATAAGTCGGACAGATACGCAGTATTTT.